This T cell receptor (beta chain) was sequenced during a study of graft-versus-host responses after intestinal transplantation. About the study: All recipients were transplanted with multivisceral, liver-intestinal, or isolated intestinal grafts. All recipients got anti-thymocyte globulin induction, then tacrolimus and steroids for 2 to 3 years. Study results and caveats: Recipient marrow showed GvH clones, some seen first in ileum or blood. Patients who carried graft-donor T cell macrochimerism also had high graft-versus-host to host-versus-graft clonal ratios in their allografts.

To note about this clone: Its antigen is undetermined.

The ends lost 5 bases at V and 8 bases at J; junction bases unmatched: 10. Per germline, CDR1 LNHDA and CDR2 SQIVND (reference sequence). This CDR3 contains 16 residues. Here immunoSEQ multiplex PCR was the method, and the copy in TCRdb shows in-frame clones only, minus some. The sample has some 81,000 clones, about 88% seen once; the top ten hold around 0.35%. Source: unstimulated CD4+ T cells sorted from spleen or lymph node cells, taken before intestinal transplant. The chain couples TRBV19 to TRBJ1-6; 9 bases are shared with TRBD1. This clonotype was obtained from a human donor who received an intestinal transplant. The CDR3 bases are TGTGCCAGTAGTGGGAGGTCGGGACAGGGCGATTCACCCCTCCACTTT. Amino acid sequence: CASSGRSGQGDSPLHF.